This T cell receptor beta chain was recovered during a study of PD-L1 blockade in urothelial cancer. General study results and limits: Improved survival was predicted by pretreatment blood TCR clonality below the median.

The time point is: pretreatment peripheral blood. Patients were living with locally advanced or metastatic urothelial carcinoma. The protocol was immunoSEQ multiplex PCR, while the TCRdb copy is restricted to in-frame clones and leaves out a portion. The data contain around 100,000 clones, more than 75% of them seen just once; the ten biggest clones take up roughly 2%. The germline CDR1 and CDR2 sequences are SGHTA and FQGNSA. The CDR3 length is 12 residues. Trimming left V 4 bases short and J 5 bases short, with 9 bases between. As for this clone: Its antigen is currently unknown.

Sequences were derived from PBMCs, sampled around atezolizumab (anti-PD-L1) treatment. The chain joins TRBV7-2 to TRBJ2-7, with D possibly TRBD2 on 5 matching bases. The clonotype comes from a man between 60 and 75 years old with urothelial cancer. CDR3 sequence (DNA): TGTGCCAGCAGCTCGGGGTGGGACGAGCAGTACTTC. Its protein is CASSSGWDEQYF.